The 16 T cell receptor beta chains below come from one sample, sequenced in a study of blood T cell repertoires in COVID-19. Repertoires were generated with immunoSEQ multiplex PCR, while TCRdb's copy carries only in-frame clones and drops some. The sample lists about 210,000 clones, approximately 82% occurring once. Sequencing input: peripheral blood. The receptors come from a man in his fifties or sixties with active or convalescent COVID-19.

J is TRBJ1-6 and V is TRBV28; 7 bases fit TRBD1. The germline gives CDR1 MDHEN, CDR2 SYDVKM. V lost 9 bases to trimming and J lost 6 bases; unmatched junction nucleotides: 2. This CDR3 has 12 residues. CDR3 region: CASGTANSPLHF. The CDR3 nucleotides read TGTGCCAGTGGGACAGCTAATTCACCCCTCCACTTT.

The genes are TRBV28 and TRBJ2-1, with D perhaps matching TRBD1 (6 bases). CDR3 length: 14 residues. Germline V gene sequence: CDR1 MDHEN, CDR2 SYDVKM. Deletions cut 5 bases from V and 4 bases from J, with 12 bases between. For the CDR3, the DNA is TGTGCCAGCAGTCTCTCCGGGACATACAATGAGCAGTTCTTC. It translates to CASSLSGTYNEQFF.

This clone was detected only a few times. The chain carries TRBV4-3 and TRBJ1-6, with 9 bases fitting TRBD1. Germline V lookup: CDR1 LGHNA, CDR2 YSLEER. J lost 7 bases, V lost 5 bases, and 6 bases had no gene match. The CDR3 totals 15 residues. DNA for the CDR3: TGCGCCAGCAGCAACGGACAGGGGCGAAATTCACCCCTCCACTTT. It translates to CASSNGQGRNSPLHF.

The rearrangement joins TRBV28 to TRBJ1-1; 7 bases map to TRBD1. CDR1 and CDR2 from the germline V gene are MDHEN and SYDVKM. This CDR3 is 15 amino acids long. J gave up 3 bases and V 3 bases, and 7 bases lay outside the gene matches. CDR3 protein: CASSFYDREYTEAFF. As DNA, the CDR3 is TGTGCCAGCAGTTTTTATGACAGGGAGTACACTGAAGCTTTCTTT.

The rearrangement links TRBV7-9 to TRBJ1-1; the D gene is possibly TRBD1 (5 bases). V was cut by 1 base and J by 6 bases, with 6 bases left in between. CDR1 and CDR2 from the germline V gene are SEHNR and FQNEAQ (reference sequence). The CDR3 contains 12 residues. DNA for the CDR3: TGTGCCAGCAGCTTAGTCAGGGCTGAAGCTTTCTTT. It translates to CASSLVRAEAFF.

The rearrangement links TRBV27 to TRBJ1-6; TRBD1 agrees at 8 bases. The V gene's germline CDR1 is MNHEY and CDR2 SMNVEV (reference sequence). Trimming at V came to 1 base and at J to 10 bases, leaving 6 bases not matched to a gene. The CDR3 extends over 15 amino acids. CDR3 sequence: CASSLYRTGSSPLHF. Here the CDR3 DNA reads TGTGCCAGCAGTTTATATCGGACAGGGTCCTCACCCCTCCACTTT.

The table lists this clone with a few counts. This sequence joins TRBV4-3 and TRBJ1-1; D remains ambiguous. Germline V gives CDR1 LGHNA, CDR2 YSLEER. The CDR3 runs to 13 residues. Trimming left V 3 bases short and J 0 bases short, with 5 bases between. The CDR3 bases are TGCGCCAGCAGCCATTTAATGAACACTGAAGCTTTCTTT. Translation: CASSHLMNTEAFF.

J is TRBJ1-5 and V is TRBV28; tentatively, D is TRBD1 (6 bases). Germline lookup yields CDR1 MDHEN and CDR2 SYDVKM. The CDR3 consists of 17 residues. The ends were cut back, 6 bases at V and 5 bases at J, with 23 bases in the middle. The CDR3 sequence: CASRRLTIRGGDQPQHF. CDR3 sequence (DNA): TGTGCCAGCAGGAGACTTACTATCAGGGGAGGGGATCAGCCCCAGCATTTT.

V gene TRBV6-5 combines with J gene TRBJ2-1; D perhaps matches TRBD2 (5 bases). V lost 6 bases and J 1 base, leaving 10 bases between the germline ends. The CDR3 has 14 amino acids. The germline V gene has CDR1 MNHEY and CDR2 SVGAGI. CDR3: CASRDFASYNEQFF. The CDR3 DNA follows: TGTGCCAGCAGGGACTTCGCGTCCTACAATGAGCAGTTCTTC.

This chain connects TRBV7-9 to TRBJ2-5, with TRBD2 matching 7 bases. CDR1 is SEHNR and CDR2 is FQNEAQ in the germline V gene (reference sequence). CDR3 length: 13 amino acids. V shed 5 bases and J 4 bases; nucleotides not matched to a gene: 4. CDR3 sequence (DNA): TGTGCCAGCAGCCAAGCGGGGTCAGAGACCCAGTACTTC. Its protein is CASSQAGSETQYF.

The CDR3 is CATRTGGRATNEKLFF. Written as DNA, the CDR3 is TGTGCCACTAGGACAGGGGGCCGAGCAACTAATGAAAAACTGTTTTTT. The chain employs TRBV2 and TRBJ1-4, with TRBD1 matching 11 bases. J lost 0 bases, V lost 10 bases, and 7 bases had no gene match. The CDR3 is 16 residues long. Per the germline V gene, CDR1 is SNHLY and CDR2 is FYNNEI.

This clone was seen a single time. The chain is built from TRBV5-1 and TRBJ2-2; 7 nucleotides align to TRBD1. With 4 bases clipped from V and 4 bases from J, the junction kept 4 bases outside the gene matches. CDR3 length: 14 residues. Germline values: CDR1 SGHRS, CDR2 YFSETQ. The CDR3 spells CASSPQGFTGELFF. The CDR3 bases are TGCGCCAGCAGCCCACAGGGGTTCACCGGGGAGCTGTTTTTT.

The chain has TRBV28 and TRBJ2-7, with 9 positions matching TRBD1. Germline CDR1 reads MDHEN; CDR2 reads SYDVKM. The CDR3 is 15 residues long. The V gene end was trimmed by 4 bases and the J gene end by 5 bases; junction bases not matched to a gene: 9. The CDR3, as DNA: TGTGCCAGCAGTTCCGCCCGACAGGGGGGCAACGAGCAGTACTTC. It encodes CASSSARQGGNEQYF.

This rearrangement joins TRBV28 to TRBJ1-1, with D unresolved. Deletions cut 3 bases from V and 1 base from J, with 15 bases between. CDR3 length: 16 residues. Germline V gene sequence: CDR1 MDHEN, CDR2 SYDVKM. CDR3 coding DNA: TGTGCCAGCAGTTTGTCCAGAAGTACACCGAACACTGAAGCTTTCTTT. It specifies CASSLSRSTPNTEAFF.

This rearrangement joins TRBV19 to TRBJ1-1; a possible D gene is TRBD1 (5 bases). The CDR3 totals 16 residues. Trimming took off 5 bases at V and 4 bases at J, with 20 bases between the two ends. Germline V gene lookup returns CDR1 LNHDA and CDR2 SQIVND (reference sequence). The CDR3 coding sequence is TGTGCCAGTAGTTCTCACTCCAGGGTGGAGAGCACTGAAGCTTTCTTT. This translates into CASSSHSRVESTEAFF.

The J gene is TRBJ1-1, the V gene TRBV19; 10 bases are shared with TRBD1. Germline CDR1 is LNHDA and CDR2 is SQIVND (reference sequence). The CDR3 is 17 residues long. The V and J ends lost 3 bases and 0 bases, in that order; junction bases with no gene match: 7. CDR3 loop: CASSIPRDRGLNTEAFF. The DNA of the CDR3 is TGTGCCAGTAGTATCCCACGGGACAGGGGATTGAACACTGAAGCTTTCTTT.